The T cell receptor (beta chain) under discussion was sequenced for a study of blood T cell repertoires in COVID-19. The trim removed 4 bases at V and 6 bases at J, leaving 5 bases unmatched. Germline V gene lookup returns CDR1 MNHEY and CDR2 SVGAGI. This CDR3 region has 14 residues. In its sample, this clone was seen once. Only in-frame clones appear in the TCRdb table, and some are missing; sequencing was by immunoSEQ multiplex PCR. The table records hundreds of thousands of clones, approximately 80% of them present only once. Sequences were obtained from PBMCs or T cells enriched from blood (not recorded which). This receptor was obtained from a woman aged 55-70 years who had recovered from COVID-19. The rearrangement links TRBV6-5 to TRBJ1-4; 7 bases are a match to TRBD1. This CDR3 is CASSWAQGYEKLFF. The CDR3 DNA reads TGTGCCAGCAGTTGGGCACAGGGGTATGAAAAACTGTTTTTT.